These 14 T cell receptor beta chains were all obtained from the same sample, sequenced in a study of T cell responses to AZD1222 COVID-19 vaccine. Produced via immunoSEQ multiplex PCR; TCRdb's table is partial and in-frame only. The sample holds about 86,000 clones; around nine tenths are singletons and the top ten take 2.2%. The source was peripheral blood, collected on day 0 of AZD1222 vaccination. The receptors were gathered from an adult in good health.

This clone was recorded once. This chain uses TRBV14 with TRBJ1-2; D remains unclear. V was pared by 1 base and J by 4 bases, with 7 bases between. This CDR3 has 13 residues. CDR1 is SGHDN, CDR2 FVKESK, per germline. DNA for the CDR3: TGTGCCAGCAGCCAAGGAATCACCTATGGCTACACCTTC. This sequence encodes CASSQGITYGYTF.

The chain couples TRBV7-2 to TRBJ1-2, with TRBD1 matching over 9 bases. The CDR3 is 15 amino acids. Germline values: CDR1 SGHTA, CDR2 FQGNSA. V shed 3 bases, J shed 4 bases, and the junction held 6 bases outside the gene matches. This CDR3 is CASSFQGQGSYGYTF. CDR3 sequence (DNA): TGTGCCAGCAGCTTCCAGGGACAGGGCAGCTATGGCTACACCTTC.

This rearrangement joins TRBV29-1 to TRBJ1-1; TRBD1 agrees at 7 bases. CDR1 and CDR2 (germline): SQVTM, ANQGSEA. CDR3 length: 13 residues. The junction had 15 bases not matched to a gene; V was cut back by 5 bases and J by 12 bases. The DNA for the CDR3 is TGCAGCGTTTCCACAGGGGCCCGGAGAGGAACTTTCTTT. It specifies CSVSTGARRGTFF.

The chain has TRBV6-6 and TRBJ2-2; D unresolved. CDR1 is MNHNY and CDR2 is SVGAGI in the germline V gene (reference sequence). Trimming removed 0 bases at V and 5 bases at J, with 7 bases between. This CDR3 contains 14 residues. The CDR3 coding sequence is TGTGCCAGCAGTTACTCGGGTGGGACCGGGGAGCTGTTTTTT. It encodes CASSYSGGTGELFF.

The chain is built from TRBV5-4 and TRBJ2-5; 12 bases map to TRBD2. Germline CDR1 SGHNT, CDR2 YYREEE (reference sequence). This CDR3 is 17 amino acids long. V was clipped by 4 bases and J by 5 bases; unmatched bases: 12. DNA for the CDR3: TGTGCCAGCAGCGTCCCTAGCGGGAGGGCCCGGCGGGAGACCCAGTACTTC. Protein: CASSVPSGRARRETQYF.

V and J are TRBV5-1 and TRBJ2-3, with TRBD2 matching 7 bases. V gave up 4 bases and J gave up 5 bases; unmatched junction bases: 7. Germline lookup yields CDR1 SGHRS and CDR2 YFSETQ. The CDR3 totals 14 residues. CDR3 residues: CASSGGDLRDTQYF. The CDR3 region has the DNA TGCGCCAGCAGCGGGGGGGATCTAAGAGATACGCAGTATTTT.

This clone occurred once. The chain uses TRBV10-3 and TRBJ1-5; maybe TRBD1 (6 bases). Germline V gives CDR1 ENHRY, CDR2 SYGVKD. V lost 10 bases and J 2 bases, leaving 15 bases between the germline ends. The CDR3 is made up of 14 amino acids. The CDR3 loop is CATGKGGGNQPQHF. The CDR3 coding sequence is TGTGCCACCGGTAAGGGGGGAGGCAATCAGCCCCAGCATTTT.

The chain carries TRBV3-1 (or the pseudogene TRBV3-2) and TRBJ2-3; D gene unclear. Germline V gene lookup returns CDR1 LGHDT and CDR2 YNNKEL (reference sequence). V lost 1 base to trimming and J lost 4 bases, with 6 bases between them. CDR3 length: 13 amino acids. The CDR3 is CASSQAIADTQYF. CDR3 bases: TGTGCCAGCAGCCAAGCAATCGCAGATACGCAGTATTTT.

The chain combines TRBV5-5 with TRBJ1-1, with a weak D call TRBD1 (5 bases). CDR1 is SGHKS and CDR2 is YYEKEE in the germline V gene (reference sequence). CDR3 length equals 13 residues. Trimming cost V 2 bases and J 1 base, with 6 bases left between them. The CDR3 sequence is CASSLTGNTEAFF. CDR3 in DNA: TGTGCCAGCAGCTTAACAGGGAACACTGAAGCTTTCTTT.

V is TRBV5-4 and J is TRBJ2-5; D could derive from TRBD1 or TRBD2 (6 bases each). Germline CDR1 reads SGHNT; CDR2 reads YYREEE (reference sequence). V was trimmed by 3 bases and J by 5 bases, leaving 14 bases between them. This CDR3 is built from 14 residues. The CDR3 DNA is TGTGCCAGCAGCTCCCGTGAGGGGGGTGAGACCCAGTACTTC. This gives the protein CASSSREGGETQYF.

The chain combines TRBV24-1 with TRBJ2-1; 7 nucleotides match TRBD2. J was trimmed by 9 bases and V by 6 bases; bases with no gene match: 7. CDR1 is KGHDR and CDR2 is SFDVKD in the germline V gene. This CDR3 region has 13 residues. The CDR3 nucleotides are TGTGCCACCAGTTCGGACCGCGGGGGTGAGCAGTTCTTC. The encoded protein is CATSSDRGGEQFF.

V gene TRBV19 combines with J gene TRBJ1-1, with TRBD1 identical over 11 bases. In germline, CDR1 is LNHDA, CDR2 SQIVND (reference sequence). The V segment lost 5 bases and the J segment 5 bases; nucleotides outside the gene matches: 7. The CDR3 is made up of 15 amino acids. As DNA, the CDR3 is TGTGCCAGTAGTCTGCCCGGACAGGGGGCGACTGAAGCTTTCTTT. Encoded protein: CASSLPGQGATEAFF.

Here the CDR3 DNA reads TGTGCCAGCAGCAAACACGCCGGGACAGGGGGAAGGTATCAGCCCCAGCATTTT. It encodes CASSKHAGTGGRYQPQHF. This chain connects TRBV6-2 or TRBV6-3 to TRBJ1-5; 11 bases align to TRBD1. CDR1 is MNHEY, CDR2 SVGEGT, per germline. The CDR3 consists of 18 residues. Trimming at V came to 6 bases and at J to 5 bases, leaving 15 bases not matched to a gene.

The V gene is TRBV9, the J gene TRBJ1-5, with D perhaps matching TRBD1 (5 bases). V lost 2 bases, J lost 3 bases, and 12 bases lay in between. The CDR3 contains 15 residues. Germline values: CDR1 SGDLS, CDR2 YYNGEE. This chain's CDR3 is CASSVGDLPNQPQHF. CDR3 sequence (DNA): TGTGCCAGCAGCGTCGGGGACCTCCCCAATCAGCCCCAGCATTTT.